Below, 21 T cell receptor beta chains from the same sample are listed, as sequenced in a study of T cell responses to AZD1222 COVID-19 vaccine. The table came from immunoSEQ multiplex PCR; TCRdb's copy has only in-frame clones and leaves some out. This sample carries about 150,000 clones, approximately 91% of them seen once, and the ten largest clones take 1.9%. Sequenced here: peripheral blood, sampled 28 days after the second AZD1222 dose. These receptors were obtained from an adult who received the AZD1222 COVID-19 vaccine.

Comments on this clone: The sample carries other DNA sequences with the same CDR3. The rearrangement joins TRBV2 to TRBJ1-5; possible D gene TRBD1, 5 bases. V was clipped by 3 bases and J by 1 base, with 7 bases between them. The CDR3 has 14 residues. Germline assignment: CDR1 SNHLY and CDR2 FYNNEI. CDR3 DNA: TGTGCCAGCAGTGACAGACAGAGCAATCAGCCCCAGCATTTT. It specifies CASSDRQSNQPQHF.

This clone came up once. The rearrangement joins TRBV7-3 to TRBJ1-6; the D is unclear. This CDR3 has 17 amino acids. Germline lookup yields CDR1 SGHTA and CDR2 FQGTGA. With 2 bases removed from V and 1 base from J, the gap between germline ends came to 12 bases. The CDR3 loop is CASSLPDLGSYNSPLHF. CDR3 nucleotide sequence: TGTGCCAGCAGCTTACCGGACTTGGGGTCCTATAATTCACCCCTCCACTTT.

The chain has TRBV7-9 and TRBJ1-5; 7 bases are shared with TRBD1. The length of the CDR3 is 15 residues. V trimming: 4 bases; J trimming: 4 bases; junction bases outside the gene matches: 7. Germline V gene lookup returns CDR1 SEHNR and CDR2 FQNEAQ (reference sequence). This chain's CDR3 is CASSSTGTFNQPQHF. The CDR3 region has the DNA TGTGCCAGCAGCTCGACAGGGACCTTTAATCAGCCCCAGCATTTT.

The CDR3 protein is CATGKRNLSYEQYF. CDR3 nucleotide sequence: TGTGCAACCGGTAAACGCAACCTCTCCTACGAGCAGTACTTC. The chain recombines TRBV2 with TRBJ2-7; no clear D gene. Germline V gene sequence: CDR1 SNHLY, CDR2 FYNNEI. The length of the CDR3 is 14 residues. Supplemented by reference TRBV2 and TRBJ2-7, the full variable domain reads EPEVTQTPSHQVTQMGQEVILRCVPISNHLYFYWYRQILGQKVEFLVSFYNNEISEKSEIFDDQFSVERPDGSNFTLKIRSTKLEDSAMYFCATGKRNLSYEQYFGPGTRLTVT.

The V and J genes are TRBV18 and TRBJ1-3; 9 bases are a match to TRBD1. The germline CDR1 and CDR2 sequences are KGHSH and LQKENI. The length of the CDR3 is 17 residues. The J segment lost 4 bases and the V segment lost 6 bases, leaving 13 bases of the junction unmatched. The CDR3 DNA sequence: TGTGCCAGCTCTCGGTCGATCGACAGGGGGTCCGGAAACACCATATATTTT. Protein product: CASSRSIDRGSGNTIYF.

This sequence joins TRBV7-2 and TRBJ1-2; D is unresolved. The V gene's germline CDR1 is SGHTA and CDR2 FQGNSA. The CDR3 totals 14 residues. V was trimmed by 5 bases and J by 5 bases, leaving 15 bases between them. In nucleotides, the CDR3 is TGTGCCAGCAGCCCCCCGGACGCCCTTTATGGCTACACCTTC. It is translated as CASSPPDALYGYTF.

This clone was counted a few times. The V and J genes are TRBV7-9 and TRBJ1-3; 11 positions agree with TRBD1. J gave up 7 bases and V 5 bases, and 4 bases lay outside the gene matches. The CDR3 contains 14 residues. Germline CDR1 reads SEHNR; CDR2 reads FQNEAQ (reference sequence). The CDR3 is CASSLGQGANTIYF. The CDR3, as DNA: TGTGCCAGCAGCCTCGGACAGGGGGCGAACACCATATATTTT. Complete variable domain (other parts from reference TRBV7-9 and TRBJ1-3): DTGVSQNPRHKITKRGQNVTFRCDPISEHNRLYWYRQTLGQGPEFLTYFQNEAQLEKSRLLSDRFSAERPKGSFSTLEIQRTEQGDSAMYLCASSLGQGANTIYFGEGSWLTVV.

The J gene is TRBJ1-5, the V gene TRBV13; D is possibly TRBD1 (5 bases). The germline V gene encodes CDR1 PRHDT and CDR2 FYEKMQ (reference sequence). V was trimmed by 5 bases and J by 0 bases, leaving 8 bases between them. This CDR3 has 14 amino acids. The CDR3 sequence: CASSQGTSNQPQHF. The CDR3 coding sequence is TGTGCCAGCAGCCAGGGAACTAGCAATCAGCCCCAGCATTTT. The entire variable domain, with the rest obtained from reference TRBV13 and TRBJ1-5, is as follows: AAGVIQSPRHLIKEKRETATLKCYPIPRHDTVYWYQQGPGQDPQFLISFYEKMQSDKGSIPDRFSAQQFSDYHSELNMSSLELGDSALYFCASSQGTSNQPQHFGDGTRLSIL.

V gene TRBV7-6 combines with J gene TRBJ2-1; 7 positions agree with TRBD2. CDR1 and CDR2 (germline): SGHVS, FNYEAQ. Losses at the gene ends were 2 bases for V and 6 bases for J; bases not matched to a gene: 10. CDR3 length: 16 residues. The CDR3 loop is CASSLLAAFGPNEQFF. In DNA form, the CDR3 reads TGTGCCAGCAGCTTACTAGCGGCCTTCGGCCCCAATGAGCAGTTCTTC.

The rearrangement joins TRBV7-3 to TRBJ2-7; D is undetermined. Trimming removed 5 bases at V and 4 bases at J, with 18 bases between. Germline CDR1 reads SGHTA; CDR2 reads FQGTGA. This CDR3 region has 15 residues. The CDR3 protein is CASSPAYGPQYEQYF. DNA of the CDR3: TGTGCCAGCAGCCCTGCTTATGGTCCCCAGTACGAGCAGTACTTC.

This clone was observed a few times. This sequence joins TRBV25-1 and TRBJ1-1; 7 nucleotides agree with TRBD1. The CDR3 is made up of 16 amino acids. Germline V gene lookup returns CDR1 MGHDK and CDR2 SYGVNS. V gave up 5 bases and J gave up 1 base; unmatched junction bases: 10. The CDR3 sequence: CASSRADRVGNTEAFF. CDR3 coding DNA: TGTGCCAGCAGTAGGGCCGACAGGGTAGGGAACACTGAAGCTTTCTTT.

This clone was counted only a few times. V usage is TRBV5-5 and J usage is TRBJ2-3; D remains unclear. The V gene's germline CDR1 is SGHKS and CDR2 YYEKEE (reference sequence). Trimming shortened V by 0 bases and J by 1 base, and 6 bases separated the two germline ends. The CDR3 totals 14 residues. CDR3 DNA: TGTGCCAGCAGCTTGGCGTGGGGCACAGATACGCAGTATTTT. It codes for CASSLAWGTDTQYF. Drawing the rest from reference TRBV5-5 and TRBJ2-3, the complete variable domain is DAGVTQSPTHLIKTRGQQVTLRCSPISGHKSVSWYQQVLGQGPQFIFQYYEKEERGRGNFPDRFSARQFPNYSSELNVNALLLGDSALYLCASSLAWGTDTQYFGPGTRLTVL.

The V gene is TRBV6-1, the J gene TRBJ2-7; 8 positions agree with TRBD1. The junction had 6 bases not matched to a gene; V was cut back by 5 bases and J by 6 bases. CDR3 length equals 13 residues. Germline V gives CDR1 MNHNS, CDR2 SASEGT. CDR3 loop: CASSPGTGGEQYF. CDR3 bases: TGTGCCAGCAGTCCCGGGACAGGCGGCGAGCAGTACTTC.

V gene TRBV5-1 combines with J gene TRBJ2-7; 7 bases align to TRBD2. With V trimmed by 4 bases and J by 5 bases, 6 bases remained unmatched. The length of the CDR3 is 13 residues. Germline assignment: CDR1 SGHRS and CDR2 YFSETQ. The CDR3 nucleotides are TGCGCCAGCAGCCCCGGGGAGGGCCACGAGCAGTACTTC. As protein: CASSPGEGHEQYF.

This clone was seen a single time. The chain recombines TRBV20-1 with TRBJ1-2; a weak D match, TRBD1 (6 bases). This CDR3 is built from 13 residues. In germline, CDR1 is DFQATT, CDR2 SNEGSKA (reference sequence). V lost 3 bases and J lost 3, with 11 bases in between. Here the CDR3 DNA reads TGCAGTGCTAGTTTGGACAGCTACTATGGCTACACCTTC. It yields the protein CSASLDSYYGYTF.

This sequence joins TRBV18 and TRBJ2-1, with TRBD2 identical over 9 bases. The V gene's germline CDR1 is KGHSH and CDR2 LQKENI. This CDR3 spans 15 amino acids. J was trimmed by 7 bases and V by 6 bases; bases with no gene match: 10. The CDR3, as DNA: TGTGCCAGCTCGGAGACTAGCGGATATACGAATGAGCAGTTCTTC. Residues: CASSETSGYTNEQFF.

The J gene is TRBJ1-1, the V gene TRBV10-3; D gene ambiguous. Germline V lookup: CDR1 ENHRY, CDR2 SYGVKD. The CDR3 totals 14 residues. V lost 5 bases and J 1 base, leaving 11 bases between the germline ends. In nucleotides, the CDR3 is TGTGCCATCAGTCCTAGGACGGGGAACACTGAAGCTTTCTTT. Its protein is CAISPRTGNTEAFF.

The chain combines TRBV9 with TRBJ2-2; D remains ambiguous. CDR3 length equals 13 residues. The V gene lost 3 bases and the J gene lost 2 bases, with 5 bases spanning the gap. Germline V lookup: CDR1 SGDLS, CDR2 YYNGEE. The CDR3 bases are TGTGCCAGCAGCGCCCAAAACACCGGGGAGCTGTTTTTT. Translating it yields CASSAQNTGELFF.

The V gene is TRBV4-2, the J gene TRBJ1-5; TRBD1 might be the D (6 bases). The length of the CDR3 is 15 residues. Deletions cut 0 bases from V and 6 bases from J, with 12 bases between. Looked up from germline, CDR1 is LGHNA and CDR2 is YNFKEQ. CDR3 DNA: TGTGCCAGCAGCCAAGATTCGGGGGCGGGTCAGCCCCAGCATTTT. Translated: CASSQDSGAGQPQHF.

This rearrangement joins TRBV13 to TRBJ1-1; 7 bases agree with TRBD1. The CDR3 has 16 amino acids. J gave up 4 bases and V 5 bases, and 13 bases lay outside the gene matches. Looked up from germline, CDR1 is PRHDT and CDR2 is FYEKMQ (reference sequence). The CDR3 spells CASSQGYRGRGTEAFF. CDR3 nucleotides: TGTGCCAGCAGCCAAGGATACAGGGGAAGGGGCACTGAAGCTTTCTTT.

V usage is TRBV2 and J usage is TRBJ1-3; the D gene is possibly TRBD1 (6 bases). Germline lookup yields CDR1 SNHLY and CDR2 FYNNEI. The length of the CDR3 is 15 residues. Trimming stripped 8 bases from V and 4 bases from J, with 18 bases between. The CDR3 DNA reads TGTGCCAGCGGGGAGGGGGTGCTGGGCGGAAACACCATATATTTT. Amino acid sequence: CASGEGVLGGNTIYF.